This T cell receptor (beta chain) was observed in a study of human T cells and chemical hapten exposure. Study-level background: A patient group, mainly female, showed alopecia areata, totalis or universalis. General study results and limits: Against controls, expanded TCRs gave rise to significantly more large CDR3 similarity clusters.

The time point denotes: patch test 1, 2 weeks after DPC sensitization. Treatment noted: therapeutic diphenylcyclopropenone sensitization with weekly scalp DPC. Library construction involved attaching unique molecular identifiers to individual cDNA molecules, which allowed quantitative, reproducible TCR counting. MiXCR was run by TCRdb on the RACE reads, yielding one entry per CDR3 protein. Among 45,000 to 70,000 distinct CDR3 sequences listed, about 9.6% were seen once. Losses at the gene ends were 4 bases for V and 2 bases for J; bases not matched to a gene: 11. The V gene's germline CDR1 is SGHAT and CDR2 FQNNGV. This CDR3 is built from 17 residues. This clonotype was found a few times. Its cognate antigen is unknown.

Material: whole blood, obtained in connection with sensitization to the hapten diphenylcyclopropenone (DPC). The chain is built from TRBV11-2 and TRBJ2-1, with 7 nucleotides matching TRBD2. This clonotype originated in a woman in her thirties or forties with alopecia areata. Some clones in this sample may be carry-over from other donors' samples. CDR3 amino acids: CASSSEVAGSTYNEQFF. CDR3 sequence (DNA): TGTGCCAGCAGCTCGGAGGTAGCGGGCTCTACCTACAATGAGCAGTTCTTC.